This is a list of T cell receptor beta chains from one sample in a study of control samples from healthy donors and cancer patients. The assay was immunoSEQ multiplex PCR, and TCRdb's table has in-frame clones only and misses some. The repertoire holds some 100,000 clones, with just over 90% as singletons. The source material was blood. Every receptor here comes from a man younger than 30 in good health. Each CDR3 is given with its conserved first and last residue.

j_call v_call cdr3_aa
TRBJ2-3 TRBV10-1 CASSDDSSTDTQYF
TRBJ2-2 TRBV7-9 CASRPESGGTGELFF
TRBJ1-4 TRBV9 CASSASASVEKLFF
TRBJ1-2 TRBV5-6 CASSLASGSGYTF
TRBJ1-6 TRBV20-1 CSASPEKFNSPLHF
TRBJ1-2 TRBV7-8 CASSPTPGTDGYGYTF
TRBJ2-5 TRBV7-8 CASSLLIAPQETQYF
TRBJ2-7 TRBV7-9 CASSLGPTSGRTYEQYF
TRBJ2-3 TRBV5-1 CASSSTGITDTQYF
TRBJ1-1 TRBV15 CATRRSVNVNTEAFF
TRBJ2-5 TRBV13 CASSSGETQYF
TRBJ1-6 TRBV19 CASSLTGGSSPLHF
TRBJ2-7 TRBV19 CASSIPGAGGPSEQYF
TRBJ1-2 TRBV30 CAGDLFDRANYGYTF
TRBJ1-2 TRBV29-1 CSVDQAGDVYGYTF
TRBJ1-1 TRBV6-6 CASSYPPGQMNTEAFF
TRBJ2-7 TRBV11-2 CASSLDPGTYEQYF
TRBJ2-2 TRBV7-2 CASSFLGNTGELFF
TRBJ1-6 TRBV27 CASSLVVRGSSYNSPLHF
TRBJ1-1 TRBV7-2 CASSLGQGLNTEAFF
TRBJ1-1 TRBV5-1 CASSLSGGVGTEAFF
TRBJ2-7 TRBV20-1 CSASQGQGGAYEQYF
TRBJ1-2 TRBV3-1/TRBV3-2 CASSQTDRVEYGYTF
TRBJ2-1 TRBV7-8 CASRLTGSGSYNEQFF
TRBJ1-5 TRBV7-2 CASSVDRGSNQPQHF
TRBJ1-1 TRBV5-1 CASSLARHLNTEAFF
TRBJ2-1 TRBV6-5 CASSYAGTSWFF
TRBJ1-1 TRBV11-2 CASSLARGLNTEAFF
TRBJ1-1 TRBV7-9 CASSRRQGTHDEAFF
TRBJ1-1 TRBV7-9 CASSYLETGNTEAFF
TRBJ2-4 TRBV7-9 CASSLAEFKNIQYF
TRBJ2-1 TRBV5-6 CASSLYSDPRDEQFF
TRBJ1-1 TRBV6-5 CASSYWTELNTEAFF
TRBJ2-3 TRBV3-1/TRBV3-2 CASSLLIGDRVTDTQYF
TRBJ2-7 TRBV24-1 CATSDPGRSRAYEQYF
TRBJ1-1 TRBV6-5 CASRPNRVLDTEAFF
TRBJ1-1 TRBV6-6 CASCEQGPRVVAEAFF
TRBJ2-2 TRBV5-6 CASSLPGAGTTGELFF
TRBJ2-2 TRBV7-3 CASSYPGLAGEIGELFF
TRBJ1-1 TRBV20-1 CSVEYNTEAFF
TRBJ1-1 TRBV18 CASSPGVYTEAFF
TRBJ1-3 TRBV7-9 CASSRPDSGNTIYF
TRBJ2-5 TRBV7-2 CASSPQSGVQETQYF
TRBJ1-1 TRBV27 CASSLSRFTEAFF
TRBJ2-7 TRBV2 CASSERDSSRAYEQYF
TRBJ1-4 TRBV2 CASSLQGVDEKLFF
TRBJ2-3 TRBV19 CASSDRYGTDTQYF
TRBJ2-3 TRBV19 CASSFGTSARPATQYF
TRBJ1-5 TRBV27 CASSLDGTGLFNQPQHF